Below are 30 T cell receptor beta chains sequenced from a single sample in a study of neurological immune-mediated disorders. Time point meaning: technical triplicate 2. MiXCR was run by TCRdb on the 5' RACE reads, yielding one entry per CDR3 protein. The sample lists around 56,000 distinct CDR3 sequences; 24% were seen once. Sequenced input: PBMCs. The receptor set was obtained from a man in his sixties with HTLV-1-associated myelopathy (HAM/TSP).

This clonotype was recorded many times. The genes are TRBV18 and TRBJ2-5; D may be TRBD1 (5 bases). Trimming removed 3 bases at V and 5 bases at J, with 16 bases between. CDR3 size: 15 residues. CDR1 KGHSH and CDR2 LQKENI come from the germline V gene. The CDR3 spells CASSPLDSPRETQYF. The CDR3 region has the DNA TGTGCCAGCTCACCGCTCGACAGTCCCCGCGAGACCCAGTACTTC.

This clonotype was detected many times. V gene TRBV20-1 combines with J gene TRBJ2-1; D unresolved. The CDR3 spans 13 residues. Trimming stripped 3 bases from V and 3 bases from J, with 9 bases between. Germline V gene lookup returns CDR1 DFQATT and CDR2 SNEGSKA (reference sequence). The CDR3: CSASQAHYNEQFF. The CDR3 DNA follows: TGCAGTGCTAGTCAGGCTCACTACAATGAGCAGTTCTTC.

Written as DNA, the CDR3 is TGCGCCAGCAGCTCCCCCGCGAACACCGGGGAGCTGTTTTTT. This encodes CASSSPANTGELFF. This chain joins TRBV5-1 and TRBJ2-2; D unresolved. The CDR3 contains 14 residues. Trimming shortened V by 3 bases and J by 0 bases, and 6 bases separated the two germline ends. CDR1 and CDR2 (germline): SGHRS, YFSETQ.

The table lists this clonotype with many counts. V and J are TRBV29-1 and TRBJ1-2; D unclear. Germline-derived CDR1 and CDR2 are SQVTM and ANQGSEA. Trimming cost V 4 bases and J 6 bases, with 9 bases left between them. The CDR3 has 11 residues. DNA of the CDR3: TGCAGCGTTGCAGCAGATAATGGCTACACCTTC. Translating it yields CSVAADNGYTF.

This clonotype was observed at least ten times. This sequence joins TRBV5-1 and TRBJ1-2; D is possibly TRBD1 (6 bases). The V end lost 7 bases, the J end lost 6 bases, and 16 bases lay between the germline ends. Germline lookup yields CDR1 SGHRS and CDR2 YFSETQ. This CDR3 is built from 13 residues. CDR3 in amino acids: CASRLDRRDGYTF. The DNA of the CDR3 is TGCGCCAGCCGACTCGACAGGCGGGATGGCTACACCTTC.

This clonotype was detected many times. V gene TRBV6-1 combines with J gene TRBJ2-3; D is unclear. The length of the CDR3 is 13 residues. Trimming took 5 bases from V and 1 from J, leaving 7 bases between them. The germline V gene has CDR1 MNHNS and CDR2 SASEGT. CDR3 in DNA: TGTGCCAGCAGTTTCGGCGGCACAGATACGCAGTATTTT. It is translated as CASSFGGTDTQYF.

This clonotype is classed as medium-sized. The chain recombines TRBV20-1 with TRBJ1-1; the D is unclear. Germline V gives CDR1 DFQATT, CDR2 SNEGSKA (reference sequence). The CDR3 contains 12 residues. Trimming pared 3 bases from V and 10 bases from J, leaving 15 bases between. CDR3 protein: CSASVGRSGAFF. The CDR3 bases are TGCAGTGCTAGCGTAGGAAGATCTGGAGCTTTCTTT.

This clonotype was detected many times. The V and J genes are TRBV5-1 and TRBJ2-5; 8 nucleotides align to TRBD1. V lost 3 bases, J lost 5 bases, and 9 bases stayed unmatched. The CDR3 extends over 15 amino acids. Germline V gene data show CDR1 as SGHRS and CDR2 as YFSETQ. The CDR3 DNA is TGCGCCAGCAGCTCGCAGGGGGCATCCTTCGAGACCCAGTACTTC. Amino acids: CASSSQGASFETQYF.

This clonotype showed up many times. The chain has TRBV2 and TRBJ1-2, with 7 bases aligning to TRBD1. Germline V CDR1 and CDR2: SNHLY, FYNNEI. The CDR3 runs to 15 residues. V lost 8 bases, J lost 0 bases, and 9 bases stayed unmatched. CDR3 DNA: TGTGCCAGCCGGGGGGCAGGGACAGCTAACTATGGCTACACCTTC. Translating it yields CASRGAGTANYGYTF. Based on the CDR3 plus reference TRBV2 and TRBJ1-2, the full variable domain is EPEVTQTPSHQVTQMGQEVILRCVPISNHLYFYWYRQILGQKVEFLVSFYNNEISEKSEIFDDQFSVERPDGSNFTLKIRSTKLEDSAMYFCASRGAGTANYGYTFGSGTRLTVV.

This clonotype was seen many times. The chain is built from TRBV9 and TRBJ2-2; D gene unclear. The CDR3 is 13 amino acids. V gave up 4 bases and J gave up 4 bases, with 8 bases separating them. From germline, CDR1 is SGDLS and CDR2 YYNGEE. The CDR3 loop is CASSPTVTGELFF. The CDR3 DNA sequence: TGTGCCAGCAGCCCGACTGTCACCGGGGAGCTGTTTTTT.

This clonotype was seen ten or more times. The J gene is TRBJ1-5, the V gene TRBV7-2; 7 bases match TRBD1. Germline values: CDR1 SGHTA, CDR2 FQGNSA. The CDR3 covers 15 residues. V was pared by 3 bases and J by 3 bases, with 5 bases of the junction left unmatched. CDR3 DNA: TGTGCCAGCAGCTTCGCCGGGACAGCCAATCAGCCCCAGCATTTT. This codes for CASSFAGTANQPQHF.

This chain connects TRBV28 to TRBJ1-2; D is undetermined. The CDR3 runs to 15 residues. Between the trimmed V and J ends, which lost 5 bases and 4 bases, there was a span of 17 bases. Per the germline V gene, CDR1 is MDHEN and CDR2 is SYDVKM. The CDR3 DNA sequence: TGTGCCAGCAGTCCCCCCCTGACAACACCCTATGGCTACACCTTC. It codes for CASSPPLTTPYGYTF.

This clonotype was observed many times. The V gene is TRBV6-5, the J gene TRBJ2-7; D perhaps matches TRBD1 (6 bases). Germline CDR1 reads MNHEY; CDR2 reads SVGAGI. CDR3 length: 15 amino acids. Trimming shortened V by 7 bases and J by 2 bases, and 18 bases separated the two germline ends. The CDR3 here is CASTPLGRDTYEQYF. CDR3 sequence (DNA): TGTGCCAGCACCCCTTTGGGCAGGGACACCTACGAGCAGTACTTC.

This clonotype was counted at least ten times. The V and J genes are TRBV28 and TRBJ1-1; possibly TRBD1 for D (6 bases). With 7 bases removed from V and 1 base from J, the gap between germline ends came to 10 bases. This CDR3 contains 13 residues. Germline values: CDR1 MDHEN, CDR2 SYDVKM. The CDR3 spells CASKVGGNTEAFF. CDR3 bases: TGTGCCAGCAAGGTAGGGGGGAACACTGAAGCTTTCTTT.

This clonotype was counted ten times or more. DNA for the CDR3: TGTGCCAGCAGCTTAGTAGGCGATTCGGGGCTGTTTTTT. Its translation: CASSLVGDSGLFF. This chain uses TRBV7-8 with TRBJ1-4; D call uncertain. In germline, CDR1 is SGHVS, CDR2 FQNEAQ. The CDR3 has 13 amino acids. Trimming removed 1 base from V and 14 bases from J, with 14 bases in between.

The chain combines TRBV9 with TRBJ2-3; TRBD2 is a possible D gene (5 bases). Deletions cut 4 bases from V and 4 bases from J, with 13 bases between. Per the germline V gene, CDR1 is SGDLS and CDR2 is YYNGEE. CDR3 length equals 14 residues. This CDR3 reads CASSWELPPDTQYF. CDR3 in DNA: TGTGCCAGCAGCTGGGAGCTACCCCCAGATACGCAGTATTTT. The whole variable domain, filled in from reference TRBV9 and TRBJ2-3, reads DSGVTQTPKHLITATGQRVTLRCSPRSGDLSVYWYQQSLDQGLQFLIQYYNGEERAKGNILERFSAQQFPDLHSELNLSSLELGDSALYFCASSWELPPDTQYFGPGTRLTVL.

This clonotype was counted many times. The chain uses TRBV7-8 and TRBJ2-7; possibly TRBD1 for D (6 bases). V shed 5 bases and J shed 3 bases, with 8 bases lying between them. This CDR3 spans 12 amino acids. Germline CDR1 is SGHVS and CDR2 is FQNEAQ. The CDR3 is CASSGGSYEQYF. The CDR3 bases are TGTGCCAGCAGCGGGGGCAGCTACGAGCAGTACTTC.

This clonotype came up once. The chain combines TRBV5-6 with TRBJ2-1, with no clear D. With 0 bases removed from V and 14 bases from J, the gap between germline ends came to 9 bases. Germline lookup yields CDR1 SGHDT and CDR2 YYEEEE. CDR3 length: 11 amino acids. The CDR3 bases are TGTGCCAGCAGCTTGGCCTCTCTTGAGTTCTTC. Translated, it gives CASSLASLEFF.

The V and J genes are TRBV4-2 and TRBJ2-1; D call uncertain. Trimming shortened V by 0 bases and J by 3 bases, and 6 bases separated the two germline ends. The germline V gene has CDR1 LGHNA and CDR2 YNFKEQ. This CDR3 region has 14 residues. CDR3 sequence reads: CASSQEGGYNEQFF. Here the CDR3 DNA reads TGTGCCAGCAGCCAAGAGGGTGGCTACAATGAGCAGTTCTTC.

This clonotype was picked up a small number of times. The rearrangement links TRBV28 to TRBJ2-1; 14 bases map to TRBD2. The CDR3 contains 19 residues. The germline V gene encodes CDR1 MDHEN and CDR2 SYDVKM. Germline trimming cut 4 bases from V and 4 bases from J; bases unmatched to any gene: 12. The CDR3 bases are TGTGCCAGCAGTTCCTCTCCGGGACTAGCGGGAGATTGGTACAATGAGCAGTTCTTC. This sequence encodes CASSSSPGLAGDWYNEQFF.

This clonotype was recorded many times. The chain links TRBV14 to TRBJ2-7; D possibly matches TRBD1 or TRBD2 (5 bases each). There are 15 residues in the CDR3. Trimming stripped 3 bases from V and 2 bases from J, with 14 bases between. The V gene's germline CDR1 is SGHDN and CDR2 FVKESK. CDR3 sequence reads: CASSHRNEGPYEQYF. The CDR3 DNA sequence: TGTGCCAGCAGCCATCGGAACGAGGGACCCTACGAGCAGTACTTC.

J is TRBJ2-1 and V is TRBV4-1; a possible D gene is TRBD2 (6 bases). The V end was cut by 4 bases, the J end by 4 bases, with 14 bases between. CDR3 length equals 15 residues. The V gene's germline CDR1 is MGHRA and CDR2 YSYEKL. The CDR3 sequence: CASSRVGSLYNEQFF. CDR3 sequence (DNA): TGCGCCAGCAGCCGGGTCGGGAGCCTGTACAATGAGCAGTTCTTC.

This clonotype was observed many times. As DNA, the CDR3 is TGCGCCAGCAGCACTGCGAACAATGAGCAGTTCTTC. The encoded protein is CASSTANNEQFF. This sequence joins TRBV5-1 and TRBJ2-1; D not resolved. Germline V lookup: CDR1 SGHRS, CDR2 YFSETQ. The V gene lost 4 bases and the J gene lost 5 bases, with 7 bases spanning the gap. CDR3 size: 12 residues.

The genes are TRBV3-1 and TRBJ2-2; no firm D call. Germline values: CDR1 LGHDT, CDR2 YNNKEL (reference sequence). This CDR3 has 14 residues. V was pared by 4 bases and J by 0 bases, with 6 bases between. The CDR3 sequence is CASSRVANTGELFF. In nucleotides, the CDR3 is TGTGCCAGCAGCCGAGTGGCGAACACCGGGGAGCTGTTTTTT. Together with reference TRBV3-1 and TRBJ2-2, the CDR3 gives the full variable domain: DTAVSQTPKYLVTQMGNDKSIKCEQNLGHDTMYWYKQDSKKFLKIMFSYNNKELIINETVPNRFSPKSPDKAHLNLHINSLELGDSAVYFCASSRVANTGELFFGEGSRLTVL.

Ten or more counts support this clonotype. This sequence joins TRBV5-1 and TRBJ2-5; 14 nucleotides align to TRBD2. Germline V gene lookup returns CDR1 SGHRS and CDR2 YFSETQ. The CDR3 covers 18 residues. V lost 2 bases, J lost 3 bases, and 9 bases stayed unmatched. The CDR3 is CASSFKTPGLAGEETQYF. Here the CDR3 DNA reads TGCGCCAGCAGCTTCAAGACCCCGGGACTAGCGGGAGAAGAGACCCAGTACTTC.

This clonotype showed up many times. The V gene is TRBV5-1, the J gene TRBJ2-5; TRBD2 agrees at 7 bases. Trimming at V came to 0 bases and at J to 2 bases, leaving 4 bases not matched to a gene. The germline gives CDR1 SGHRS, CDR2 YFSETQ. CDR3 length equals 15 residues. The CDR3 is CASSLGASGQETQYF. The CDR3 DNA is TGCGCCAGCAGCTTGGGGGCTAGCGGACAAGAGACCCAGTACTTC.

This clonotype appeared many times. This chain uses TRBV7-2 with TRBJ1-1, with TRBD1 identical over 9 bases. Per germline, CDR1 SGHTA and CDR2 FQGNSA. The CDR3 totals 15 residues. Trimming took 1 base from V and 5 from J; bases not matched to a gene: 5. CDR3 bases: TGTGCCAGCAGCTTAGACAGGGGGCTCGGAACTGAAGCTTTCTTT. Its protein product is CASSLDRGLGTEAFF. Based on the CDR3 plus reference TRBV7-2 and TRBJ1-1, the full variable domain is GAGVSQSPSNKVTEKGKDVELRCDPISGHTALYWYRQSLGQGLEFLIYFQGNSAPDKSGLPSDRFSAERTGGSVSTLTIQRTQQEDSAVYLCASSLDRGLGTEAFFGQGTRLTVV.

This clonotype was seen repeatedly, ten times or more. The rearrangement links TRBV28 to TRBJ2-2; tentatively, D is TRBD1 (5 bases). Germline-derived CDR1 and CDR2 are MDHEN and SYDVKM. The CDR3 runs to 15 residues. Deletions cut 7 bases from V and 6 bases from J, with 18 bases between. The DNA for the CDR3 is TGTGCCAGCACTCCGTTAGGGGCAGAGGCCGGGGAGCTGTTTTTT. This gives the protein CASTPLGAEAGELFF.

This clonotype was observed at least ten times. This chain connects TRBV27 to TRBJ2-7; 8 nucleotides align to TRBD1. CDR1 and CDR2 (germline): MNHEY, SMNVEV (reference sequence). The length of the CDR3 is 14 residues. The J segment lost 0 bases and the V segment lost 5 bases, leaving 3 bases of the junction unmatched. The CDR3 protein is CASSRQGSSYEQYF. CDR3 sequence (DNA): TGTGCCAGCAGTAGACAGGGGAGCTCCTACGAGCAGTACTTC.

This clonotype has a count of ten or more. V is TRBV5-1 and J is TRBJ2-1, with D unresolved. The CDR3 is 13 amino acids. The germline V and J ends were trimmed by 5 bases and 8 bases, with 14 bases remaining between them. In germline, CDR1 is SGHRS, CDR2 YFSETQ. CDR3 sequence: CASRESQRYEQFF. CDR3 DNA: TGCGCCAGCAGGGAGTCACAGCGTTATGAGCAGTTCTTC. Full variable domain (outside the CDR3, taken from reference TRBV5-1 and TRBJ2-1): KAGVTQTPRYLIKTRGQQVTLSCSPISGHRSVSWYQQTPGQGLQFLFEYFSETQRNKGNFPGRFSGRQFSNSRSEMNVSTLELGDSALYLCASRESQRYEQFFGPGTRLTVL.